This TCR beta chain was profiled in a study of blood T cell repertoires in COVID-19. Overall study context: The origin of the acute and convalescent COVID-19 samples was the United States, Italy and Spain. PBMCs, B-cell-depleted T cells, or T cells were the source of the cDNA or gDNA that made up the material.

Sequencing used immunoSEQ multiplex PCR; TCRdb keeps in-frame clones, though not all of them. Seen here are some 400,000 clones, approximately 87% observed once, and the top ten hold about 9.4%. This clone was seen once. CDR3 length: 17 residues. From germline, CDR1 is SNHLY and CDR2 FYNNEI. V lost 3 bases and J lost 0; bases outside the gene matches: 5. Seattle's enrolled individuals joined amid active infection and were then monitored longitudinally. The source is a woman in her thirties with COVID-19, enrolled during active disease. V usage is TRBV2 and J usage is TRBJ1-5; 10 positions agree with TRBD1. The source material was peripheral blood. CDR3 bases: TGTGCCAGCAGTGAGGACAGGGGGTGGTATAGCAATCAGCCCCAGCATTTT. It encodes CASSEDRGWYSNQPQHF.